The present T cell receptor (beta chain) was sequenced within a study of shared clonotypes between healthy human individuals. Naive CD8 cells, CD45RO-negative and positively selected for CCR7, excluded terminally differentiated effector memory CD45RA+ cells. TCRdb keeps only in-frame clones here, not all; method: immunoSEQ multiplex PCR. The repertoire holds around 2.1 million clones, with approximately 94% as singletons. This CDR3 contains 11 residues. The V gene lost 4 bases and the J gene lost 7 bases, with 7 bases spanning the gap. Germline lookup yields CDR1 MNHEY and CDR2 SMNVEV (reference sequence).

The chain links TRBV27 to TRBJ2-5; D remains unclear. Source material: naive CD8+ T cells from PBMCs. The sequence was collected from a young man in good health. Some clones in this sample may be carry-over from other donors' samples. The CDR3 sequence is CASSSAGTQYF. The CDR3 DNA follows: TGTGCCAGCAGTTCCGCCGGGACCCAGTACTTC.